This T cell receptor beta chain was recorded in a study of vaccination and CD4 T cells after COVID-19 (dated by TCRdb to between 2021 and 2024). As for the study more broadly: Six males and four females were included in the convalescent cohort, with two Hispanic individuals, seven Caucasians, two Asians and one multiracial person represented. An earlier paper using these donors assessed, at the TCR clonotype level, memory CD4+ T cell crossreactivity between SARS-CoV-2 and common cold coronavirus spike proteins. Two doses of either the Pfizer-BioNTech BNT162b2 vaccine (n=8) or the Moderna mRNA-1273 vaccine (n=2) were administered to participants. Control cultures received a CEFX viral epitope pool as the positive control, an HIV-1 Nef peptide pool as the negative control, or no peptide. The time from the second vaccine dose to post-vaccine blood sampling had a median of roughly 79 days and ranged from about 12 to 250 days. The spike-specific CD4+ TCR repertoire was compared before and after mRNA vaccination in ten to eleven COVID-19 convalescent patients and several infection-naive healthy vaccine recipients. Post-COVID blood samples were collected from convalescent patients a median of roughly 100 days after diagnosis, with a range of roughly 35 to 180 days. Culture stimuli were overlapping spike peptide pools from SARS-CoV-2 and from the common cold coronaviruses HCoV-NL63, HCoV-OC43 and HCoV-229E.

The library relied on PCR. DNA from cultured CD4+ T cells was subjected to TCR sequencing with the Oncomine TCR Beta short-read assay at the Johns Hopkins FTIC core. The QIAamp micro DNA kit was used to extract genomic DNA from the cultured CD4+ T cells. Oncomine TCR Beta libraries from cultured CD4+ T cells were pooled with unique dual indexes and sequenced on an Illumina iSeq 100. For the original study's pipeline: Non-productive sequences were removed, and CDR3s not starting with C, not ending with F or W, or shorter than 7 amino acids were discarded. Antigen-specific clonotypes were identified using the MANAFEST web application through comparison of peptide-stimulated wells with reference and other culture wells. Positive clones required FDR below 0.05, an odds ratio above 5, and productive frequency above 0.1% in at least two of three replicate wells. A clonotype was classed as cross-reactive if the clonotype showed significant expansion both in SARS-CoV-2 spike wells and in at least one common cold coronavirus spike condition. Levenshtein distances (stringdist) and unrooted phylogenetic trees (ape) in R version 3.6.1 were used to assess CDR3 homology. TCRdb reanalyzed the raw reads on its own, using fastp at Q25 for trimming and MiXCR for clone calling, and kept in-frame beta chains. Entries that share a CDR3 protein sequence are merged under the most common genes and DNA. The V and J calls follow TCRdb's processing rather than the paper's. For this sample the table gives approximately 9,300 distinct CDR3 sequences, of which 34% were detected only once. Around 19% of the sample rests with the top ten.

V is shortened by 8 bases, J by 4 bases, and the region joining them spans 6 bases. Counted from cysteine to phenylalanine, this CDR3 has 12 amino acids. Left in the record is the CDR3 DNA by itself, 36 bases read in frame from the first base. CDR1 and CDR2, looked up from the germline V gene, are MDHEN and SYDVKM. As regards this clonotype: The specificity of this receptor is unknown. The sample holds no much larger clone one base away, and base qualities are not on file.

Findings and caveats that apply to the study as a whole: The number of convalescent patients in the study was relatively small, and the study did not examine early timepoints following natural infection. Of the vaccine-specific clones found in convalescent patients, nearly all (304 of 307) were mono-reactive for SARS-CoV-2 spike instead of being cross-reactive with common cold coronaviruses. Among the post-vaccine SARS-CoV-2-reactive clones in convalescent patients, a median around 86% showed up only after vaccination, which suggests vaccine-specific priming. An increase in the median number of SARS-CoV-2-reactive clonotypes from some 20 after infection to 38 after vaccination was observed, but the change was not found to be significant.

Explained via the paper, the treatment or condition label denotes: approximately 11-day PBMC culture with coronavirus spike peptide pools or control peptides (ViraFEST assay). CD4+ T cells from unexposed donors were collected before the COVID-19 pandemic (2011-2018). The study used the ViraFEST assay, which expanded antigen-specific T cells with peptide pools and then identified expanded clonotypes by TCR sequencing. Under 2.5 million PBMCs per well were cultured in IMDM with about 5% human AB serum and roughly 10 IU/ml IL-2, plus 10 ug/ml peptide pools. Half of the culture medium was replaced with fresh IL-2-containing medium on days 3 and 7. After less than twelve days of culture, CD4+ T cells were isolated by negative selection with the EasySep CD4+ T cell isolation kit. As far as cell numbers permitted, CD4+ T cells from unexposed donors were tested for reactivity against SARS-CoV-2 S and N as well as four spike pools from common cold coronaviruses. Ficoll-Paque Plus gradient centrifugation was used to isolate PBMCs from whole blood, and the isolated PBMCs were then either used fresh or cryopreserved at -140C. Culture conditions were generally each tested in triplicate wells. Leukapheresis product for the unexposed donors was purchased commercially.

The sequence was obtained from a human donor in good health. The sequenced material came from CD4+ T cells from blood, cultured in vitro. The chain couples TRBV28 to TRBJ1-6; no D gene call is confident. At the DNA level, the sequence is TGTGCCAGCTCGAGGTATAATTCACCCCTCCACTTT. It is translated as CASSRYNSPLHF.